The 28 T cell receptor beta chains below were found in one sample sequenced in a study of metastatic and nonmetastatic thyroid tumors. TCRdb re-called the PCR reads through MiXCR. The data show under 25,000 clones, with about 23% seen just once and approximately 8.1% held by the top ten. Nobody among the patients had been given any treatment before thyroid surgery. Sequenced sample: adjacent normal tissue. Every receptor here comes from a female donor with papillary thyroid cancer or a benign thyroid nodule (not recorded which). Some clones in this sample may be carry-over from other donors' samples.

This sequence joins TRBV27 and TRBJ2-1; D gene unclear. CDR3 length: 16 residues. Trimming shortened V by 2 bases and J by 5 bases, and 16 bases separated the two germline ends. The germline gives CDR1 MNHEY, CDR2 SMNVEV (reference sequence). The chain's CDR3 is CASSLMGLSRNNEQFF. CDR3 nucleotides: TGTGCCAGCAGTTTAATGGGGTTATCCAGAAACAATGAGCAGTTCTTC.

The CDR3 coding sequence is TGTGCCAGCAGCTTAGCCTTGGGGCCTGGGAGGGATGAGCAGTTCTTC. Translation: CASSLALGPGRDEQFF. The genes are TRBV7-2 and TRBJ2-1; 7 positions agree with TRBD2. The V gene end was trimmed by 0 bases and the J gene end by 8 bases; junction bases not matched to a gene: 10. From germline, CDR1 is SGHTA and CDR2 FQGNSA. The CDR3 extends over 16 amino acids.

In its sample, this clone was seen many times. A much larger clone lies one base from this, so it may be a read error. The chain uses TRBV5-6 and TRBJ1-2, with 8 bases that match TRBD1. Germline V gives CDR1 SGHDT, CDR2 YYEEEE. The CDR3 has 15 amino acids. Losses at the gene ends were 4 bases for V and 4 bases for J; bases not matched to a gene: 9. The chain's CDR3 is CASSSTPDRVYGYTF. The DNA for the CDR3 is TGTGCCAGCAGCAGCACCCCGGACAGGGTCTATGGCTACACCTTC.

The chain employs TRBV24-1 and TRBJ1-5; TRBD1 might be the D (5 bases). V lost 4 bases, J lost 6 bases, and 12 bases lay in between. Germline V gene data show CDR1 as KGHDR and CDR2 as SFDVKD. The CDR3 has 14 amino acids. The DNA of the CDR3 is TGTGCCACCAGTGAAAGGGGACCAAGTCAGCCCCAGCATTTT. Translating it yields CATSERGPSQPQHF.

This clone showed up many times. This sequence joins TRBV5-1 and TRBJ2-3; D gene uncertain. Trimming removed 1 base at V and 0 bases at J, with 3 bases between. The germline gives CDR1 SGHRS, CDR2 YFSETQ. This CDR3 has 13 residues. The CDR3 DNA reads TGCGCCAGCAGCTTGAGTAGCACAGATACGCAGTATTTT. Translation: CASSLSSTDTQYF.

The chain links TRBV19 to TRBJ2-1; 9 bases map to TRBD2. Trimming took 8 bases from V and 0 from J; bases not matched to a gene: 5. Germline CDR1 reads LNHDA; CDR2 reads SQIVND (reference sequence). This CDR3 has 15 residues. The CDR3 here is CASSDSGSSYNEQFF. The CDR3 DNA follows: TGTGCCAGTTCTGATAGCGGGAGCTCCTACAATGAGCAGTTCTTC.

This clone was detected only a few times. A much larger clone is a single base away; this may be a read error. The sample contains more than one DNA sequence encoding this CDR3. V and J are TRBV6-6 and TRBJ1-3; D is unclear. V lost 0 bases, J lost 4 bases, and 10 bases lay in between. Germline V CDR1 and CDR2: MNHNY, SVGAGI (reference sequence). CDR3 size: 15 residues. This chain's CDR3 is CASSYSTVTGNTIYF. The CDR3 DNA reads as TGTGCCAGCAGTTACTCGACTGTCACAGGAAACACCATATATTTT.

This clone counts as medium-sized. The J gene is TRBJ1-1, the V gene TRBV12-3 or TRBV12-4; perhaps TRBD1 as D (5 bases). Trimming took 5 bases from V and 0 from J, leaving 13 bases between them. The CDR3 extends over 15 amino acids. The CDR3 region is CASSPSGLLNTEAFF. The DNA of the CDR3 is TGTGCCAGCAGTCCCTCGGGACTGCTGAACACTGAAGCTTTCTTT.

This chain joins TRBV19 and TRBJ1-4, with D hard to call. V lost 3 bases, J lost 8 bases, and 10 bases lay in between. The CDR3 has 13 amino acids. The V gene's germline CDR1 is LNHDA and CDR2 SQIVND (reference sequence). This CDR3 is CASSIDWGEKLFF. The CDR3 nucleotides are TGTGCCAGTAGTATTGATTGGGGAGAAAAACTGTTTTTT.

CDR3 loop: CASGTWRSSYNEQFF. The CDR3 coding sequence is TGTGCCAGCGGGACCTGGCGTAGCTCCTACAATGAGCAGTTCTTC. The chain combines TRBV6-1 with TRBJ2-1; D might be TRBD1 or TRBD2, each matching 5 bases. The germline V and J ends were trimmed by 8 bases and 0 bases, with 14 bases remaining between them. The CDR3 consists of 15 residues. Germline CDR1 is MNHNS and CDR2 is SASEGT.

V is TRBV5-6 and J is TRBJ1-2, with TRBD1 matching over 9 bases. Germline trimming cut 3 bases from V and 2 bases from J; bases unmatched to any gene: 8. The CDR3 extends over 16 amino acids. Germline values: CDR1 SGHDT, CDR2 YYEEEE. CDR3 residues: CASSSPSGTGNYGYTF. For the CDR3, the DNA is TGTGCCAGCAGCTCACCCTCCGGGACAGGGAACTATGGCTACACCTTC.

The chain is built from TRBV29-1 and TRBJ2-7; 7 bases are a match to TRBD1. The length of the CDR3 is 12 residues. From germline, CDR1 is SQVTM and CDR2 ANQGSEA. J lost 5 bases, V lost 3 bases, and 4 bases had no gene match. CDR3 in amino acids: CSVDRGWNEQYF. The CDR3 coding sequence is TGCAGCGTTGACAGGGGGTGGAACGAGCAGTACTTC.

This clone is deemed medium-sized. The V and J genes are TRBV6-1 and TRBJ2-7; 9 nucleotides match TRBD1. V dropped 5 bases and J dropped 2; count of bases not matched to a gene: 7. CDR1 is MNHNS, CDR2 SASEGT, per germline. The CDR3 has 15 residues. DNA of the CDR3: TGTGCCAGCAGTCGCGGACAGGGGCGCACCTACGAGCAGTACTTC. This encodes CASSRGQGRTYEQYF.

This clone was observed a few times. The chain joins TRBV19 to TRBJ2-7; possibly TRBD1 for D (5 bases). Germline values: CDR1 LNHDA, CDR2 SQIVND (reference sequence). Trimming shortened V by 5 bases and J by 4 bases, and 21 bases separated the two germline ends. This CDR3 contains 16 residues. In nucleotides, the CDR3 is TGTGCCAGTAGTCTGAGTGGGGCTAGAGGTGTGTACGAGCAGTACTTC. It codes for CASSLSGARGVYEQYF.

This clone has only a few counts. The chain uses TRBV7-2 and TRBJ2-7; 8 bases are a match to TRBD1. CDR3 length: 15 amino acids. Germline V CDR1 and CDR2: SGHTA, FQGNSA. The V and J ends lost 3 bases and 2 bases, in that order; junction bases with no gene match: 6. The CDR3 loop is CASSFGTGRTYEQYF. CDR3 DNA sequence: TGTGCCAGCAGCTTCGGGACAGGTAGAACCTACGAGCAGTACTTC.

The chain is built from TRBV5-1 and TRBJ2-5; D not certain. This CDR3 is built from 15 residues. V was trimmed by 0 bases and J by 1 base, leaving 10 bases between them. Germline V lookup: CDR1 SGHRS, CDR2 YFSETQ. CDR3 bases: TGCGCCAGCAGCTTGGACTCGTTACGCCAAGAGACCCAGTACTTC. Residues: CASSLDSLRQETQYF. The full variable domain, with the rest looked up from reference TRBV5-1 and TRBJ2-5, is KAGVTQTPRYLIKTRGQQVTLSCSPISGHRSVSWYQQTPGQGLQFLFEYFSETQRNKGNFPGRFSGRQFSNSRSEMNVSTLELGDSALYLCASSLDSLRQETQYFGPGTRLLVL.

CDR3 residues: CASSYGQVTEAFF. The CDR3 DNA sequence: TGTGCCAGCAGTTACGGACAGGTCACTGAAGCTTTCTTT. This rearrangement joins TRBV6-5 to TRBJ1-1; 7 bases map to TRBD1. Trimming removed 2 bases from V and 4 bases from J; junction bases left unmatched: 1. The CDR3 runs to 13 residues. Per the germline V gene, CDR1 is MNHEY and CDR2 is SVGAGI.

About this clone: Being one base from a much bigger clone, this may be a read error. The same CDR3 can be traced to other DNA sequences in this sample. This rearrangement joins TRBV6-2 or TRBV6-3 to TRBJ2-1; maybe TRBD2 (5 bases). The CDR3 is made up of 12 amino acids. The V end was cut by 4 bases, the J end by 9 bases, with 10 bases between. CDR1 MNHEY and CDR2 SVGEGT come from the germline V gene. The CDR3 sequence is CASSLSAGEQFF. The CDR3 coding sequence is TGTGCCAGCAGTTTGTCTGCGGGTGAGCAGTTCTTC.

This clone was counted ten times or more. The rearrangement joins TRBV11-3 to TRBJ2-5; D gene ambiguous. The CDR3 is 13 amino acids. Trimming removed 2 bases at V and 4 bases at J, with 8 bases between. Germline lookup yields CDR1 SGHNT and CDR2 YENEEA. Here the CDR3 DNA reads TGTGCCAGCAGCTTAACCAAGGGAGAGACCCAGTACTTC. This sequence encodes CASSLTKGETQYF.

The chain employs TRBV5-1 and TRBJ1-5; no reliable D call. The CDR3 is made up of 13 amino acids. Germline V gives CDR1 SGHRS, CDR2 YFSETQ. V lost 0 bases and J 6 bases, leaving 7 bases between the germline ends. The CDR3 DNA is TGCGCCAGCAGCTTGGAGGGAGGTCAGCCCCAGCATTTT. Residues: CASSLEGGQPQHF.

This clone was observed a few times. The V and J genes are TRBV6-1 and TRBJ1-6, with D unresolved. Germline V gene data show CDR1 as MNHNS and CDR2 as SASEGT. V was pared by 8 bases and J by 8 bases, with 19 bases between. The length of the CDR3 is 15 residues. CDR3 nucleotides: TGTGCCAGCGTCCCTGAGAGGGCTTGTTATTCACCCCTCCACTTT. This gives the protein CASVPERACYSPLHF.

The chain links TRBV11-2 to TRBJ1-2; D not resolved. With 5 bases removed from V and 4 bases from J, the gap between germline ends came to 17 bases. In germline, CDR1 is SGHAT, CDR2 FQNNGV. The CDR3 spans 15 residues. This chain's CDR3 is CASSLGAATTYGYTF. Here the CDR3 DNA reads TGTGCCAGCAGCCTAGGAGCTGCAACGACCTATGGCTACACCTTC. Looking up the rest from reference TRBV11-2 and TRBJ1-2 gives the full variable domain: EAGVAQSPRYKIIEKRQSVAFWCNPISGHATLYWYQQILGQGPKLLIQFQNNGVVDDSQLPKDRFSAERLKGVDSTLKIQPAKLEDSAVYLCASSLGAATTYGYTFGSGTRLTVV.

CDR3 in DNA: TGTGCCAGCAGCTTAGGGACTAGCGAAACCGGGGAGCTGTTTTTT. It encodes CASSLGTSETGELFF. The J gene is TRBJ2-2, the V gene TRBV7-9, with TRBD2 matching 9 bases. The length of the CDR3 is 15 residues. Germline loops: CDR1 SEHNR, CDR2 FQNEAQ (reference sequence). V dropped 1 base and J dropped 5; count of bases not matched to a gene: 2.

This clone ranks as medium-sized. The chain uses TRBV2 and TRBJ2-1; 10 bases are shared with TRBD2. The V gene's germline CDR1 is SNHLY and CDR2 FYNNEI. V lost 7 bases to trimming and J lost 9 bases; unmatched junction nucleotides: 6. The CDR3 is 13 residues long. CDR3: CASNQREGAEQFF. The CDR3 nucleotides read TGTGCCAGCAATCAGCGGGAGGGAGCTGAGCAGTTCTTC.

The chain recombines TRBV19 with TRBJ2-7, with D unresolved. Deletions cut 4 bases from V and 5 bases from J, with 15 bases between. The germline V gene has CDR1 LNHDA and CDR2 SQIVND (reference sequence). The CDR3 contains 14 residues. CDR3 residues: CASSTLDSLNEQYF. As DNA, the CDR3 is TGTGCCAGTAGTACCCTCGATAGCTTGAACGAGCAGTACTTC.

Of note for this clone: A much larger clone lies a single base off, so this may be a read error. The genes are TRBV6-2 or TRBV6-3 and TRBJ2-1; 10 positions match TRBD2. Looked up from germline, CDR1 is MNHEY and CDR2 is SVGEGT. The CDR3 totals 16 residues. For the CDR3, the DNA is TGTGCCAGCAGTTATCCCACTAGCGGGGTCTACGATGAGCAGTTCTTC. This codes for CASSYPTSGVYDEQFF.

The DNA for the CDR3 is TGTGCCCACCAACAGGGTGAATGGACTGAAGCTTTCTTT. Translation: CAHQQGEWTEAFF. The chain employs TRBV30 and TRBJ1-1; TRBD1 is a possible D gene (6 bases). The germline V gene encodes CDR1 GTSNPN and CDR2 SVGIG (reference sequence). V lost 8 bases and J lost 5, with 18 bases in between. The CDR3 is 13 amino acids. Full variable domain (rest looked up from reference TRBV30 and TRBJ1-1): SQTIHQWPATLVQPVGSPLSLECTVEGTSNPNLYWYRQAAGRGLQLLFYSVGIGQISSEVPQNLSASRPQDRQFILSSKKLLLSDSGFYLCAHQQGEWTEAFFGQGTRLTVV.

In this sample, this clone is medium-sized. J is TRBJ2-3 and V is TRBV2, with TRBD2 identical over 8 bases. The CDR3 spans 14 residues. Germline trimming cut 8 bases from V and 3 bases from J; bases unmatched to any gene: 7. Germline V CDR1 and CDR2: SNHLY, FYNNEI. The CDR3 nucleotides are TGTGCCAGCCGAAGGCGGGGGGCGACAGATACGCAGTATTTT. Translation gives CASRRRGATDTQYF.